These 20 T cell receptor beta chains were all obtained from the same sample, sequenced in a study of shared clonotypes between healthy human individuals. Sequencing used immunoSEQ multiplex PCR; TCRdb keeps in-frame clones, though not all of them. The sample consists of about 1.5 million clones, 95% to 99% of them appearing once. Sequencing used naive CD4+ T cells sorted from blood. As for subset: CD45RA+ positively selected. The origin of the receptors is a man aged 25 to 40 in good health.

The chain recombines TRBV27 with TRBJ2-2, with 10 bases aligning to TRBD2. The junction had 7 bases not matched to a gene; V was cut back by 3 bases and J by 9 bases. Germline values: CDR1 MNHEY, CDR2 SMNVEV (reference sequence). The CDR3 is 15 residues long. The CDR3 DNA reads TGTGCCAGCAGTTTTTTGTCTAGCGGGAGTCGGGAGCTGTTTTTT. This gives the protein CASSFLSSGSRELFF.

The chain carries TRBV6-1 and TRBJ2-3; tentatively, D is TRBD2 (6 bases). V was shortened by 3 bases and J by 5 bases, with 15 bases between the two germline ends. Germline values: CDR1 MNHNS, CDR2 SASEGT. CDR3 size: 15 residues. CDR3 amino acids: CASSDPAGSRDTQYF. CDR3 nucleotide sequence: TGTGCCAGCAGTGATCCCGCGGGATCGAGAGATACGCAGTATTTT.

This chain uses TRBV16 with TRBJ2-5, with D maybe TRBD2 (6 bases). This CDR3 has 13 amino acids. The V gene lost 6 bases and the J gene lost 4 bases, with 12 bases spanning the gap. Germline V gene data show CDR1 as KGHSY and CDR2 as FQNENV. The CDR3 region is CASSPWRGETQYF. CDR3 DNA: TGTGCCAGCAGTCCCTGGAGGGGAGAGACCCAGTACTTC.

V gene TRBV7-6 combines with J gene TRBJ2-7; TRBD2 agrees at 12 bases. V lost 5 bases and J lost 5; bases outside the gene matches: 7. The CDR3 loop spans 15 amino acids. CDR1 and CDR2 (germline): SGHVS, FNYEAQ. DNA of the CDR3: TGTGCCAGCAGCCTAGGGACTAGCGGGTCTGACGAGCAGTACTTC. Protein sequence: CASSLGTSGSDEQYF.

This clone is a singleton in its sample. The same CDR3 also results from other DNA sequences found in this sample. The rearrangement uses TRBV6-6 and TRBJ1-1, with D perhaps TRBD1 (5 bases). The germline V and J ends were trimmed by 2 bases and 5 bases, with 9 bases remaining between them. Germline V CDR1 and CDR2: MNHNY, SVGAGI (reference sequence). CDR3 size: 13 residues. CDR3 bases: TGTGCCAGCAGTTACCGTGGGGGGACTGAAGCTTTCTTT. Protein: CASSYRGGTEAFF.

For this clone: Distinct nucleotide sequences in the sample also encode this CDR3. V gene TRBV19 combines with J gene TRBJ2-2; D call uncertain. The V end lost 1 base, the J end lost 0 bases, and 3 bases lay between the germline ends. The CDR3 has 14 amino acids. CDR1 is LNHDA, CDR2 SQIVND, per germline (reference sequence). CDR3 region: CASSIGTNTGELFF. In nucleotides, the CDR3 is TGTGCCAGTAGTATAGGTACGAACACCGGGGAGCTGTTTTTT.

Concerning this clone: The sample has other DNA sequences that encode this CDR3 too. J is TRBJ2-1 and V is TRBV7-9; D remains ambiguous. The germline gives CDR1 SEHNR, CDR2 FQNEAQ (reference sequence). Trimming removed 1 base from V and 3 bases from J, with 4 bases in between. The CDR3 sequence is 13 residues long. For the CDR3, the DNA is TGTGCCAGCAGCTTAGATCGCTACAATGAGCAGTTCTTC. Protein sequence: CASSLDRYNEQFF.

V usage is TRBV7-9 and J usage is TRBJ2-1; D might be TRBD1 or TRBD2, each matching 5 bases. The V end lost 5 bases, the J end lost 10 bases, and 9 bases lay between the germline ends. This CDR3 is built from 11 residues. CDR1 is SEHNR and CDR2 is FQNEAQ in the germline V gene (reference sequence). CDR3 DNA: TGTGCCAGCAGCGACGGGACGGAGCAGTTCTTC. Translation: CASSDGTEQFF. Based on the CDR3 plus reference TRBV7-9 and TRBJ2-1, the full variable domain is DTGVSQNPRHKITKRGQNVTFRCDPISEHNRLYWYRQTLGQGPEFLTYFQNEAQLEKSRLLSDRFSAERPKGSFSTLEIQRTEQGDSAMYLCASSDGTEQFFGPGTRLTVL.

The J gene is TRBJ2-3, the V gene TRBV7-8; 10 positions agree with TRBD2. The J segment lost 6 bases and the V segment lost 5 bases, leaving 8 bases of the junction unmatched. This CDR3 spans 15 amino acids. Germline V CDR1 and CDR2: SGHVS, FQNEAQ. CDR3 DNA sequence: TGTGCCAGCAGCGCCCTTAGCGGGAGGTTGGATACGCAGTATTTT. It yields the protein CASSALSGRLDTQYF.

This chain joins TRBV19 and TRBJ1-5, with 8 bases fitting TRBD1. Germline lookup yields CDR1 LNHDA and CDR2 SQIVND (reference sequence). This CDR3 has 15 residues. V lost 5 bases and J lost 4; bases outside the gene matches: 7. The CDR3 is CASSVQGVYNQPQHF. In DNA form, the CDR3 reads TGTGCCAGTAGTGTACAGGGGGTTTATAATCAGCCCCAGCATTTT. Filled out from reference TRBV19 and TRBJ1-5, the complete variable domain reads DGGITQSPKYLFRKEGQNVTLSCEQNLNHDAMYWYRQDPGQGLRLIYYSQIVNDFQKGDIAEGYSVSREKKESFPLTVTSAQKNPTAFYLCASSVQGVYNQPQHFGDGTRLSIL.

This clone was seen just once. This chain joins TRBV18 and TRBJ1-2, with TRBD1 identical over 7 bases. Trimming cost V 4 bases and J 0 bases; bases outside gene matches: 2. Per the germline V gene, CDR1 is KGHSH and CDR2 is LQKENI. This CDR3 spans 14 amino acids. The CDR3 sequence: CASSLDRANYGYTF. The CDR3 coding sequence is TGTGCCAGCTCACTTGACAGGGCTAACTATGGCTACACCTTC. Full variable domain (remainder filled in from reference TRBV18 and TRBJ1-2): NAGVMQNPRHLVRRRGQEARLRCSPMKGHSHVYWYRQLPEEGLKFMVYLQKENIIDESGMPKERFSAEFPKEGPSILRIQQVVRGDSAAYFCASSLDRANYGYTFGSGTRLTVV.

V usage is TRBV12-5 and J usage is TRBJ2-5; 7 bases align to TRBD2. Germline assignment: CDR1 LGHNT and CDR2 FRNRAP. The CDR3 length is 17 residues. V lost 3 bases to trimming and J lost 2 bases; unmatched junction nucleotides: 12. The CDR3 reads CASGFAPTSAPQETQYF. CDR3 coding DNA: TGTGCTAGTGGTTTTGCCCCCACTAGCGCTCCTCAAGAGACCCAGTACTTC.

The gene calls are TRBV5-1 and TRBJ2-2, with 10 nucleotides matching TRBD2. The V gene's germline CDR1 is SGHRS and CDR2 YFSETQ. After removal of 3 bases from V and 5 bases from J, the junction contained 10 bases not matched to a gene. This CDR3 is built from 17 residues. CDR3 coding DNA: TGCGCCAGCAGCTGGGCCAACTCTAGCGGGAGTACCGGGGAGCTGTTTTTT. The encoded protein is CASSWANSSGSTGELFF. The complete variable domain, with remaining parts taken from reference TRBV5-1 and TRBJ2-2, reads KAGVTQTPRYLIKTRGQQVTLSCSPISGHRSVSWYQQTPGQGLQFLFEYFSETQRNKGNFPGRFSGRQFSNSRSEMNVSTLELGDSALYLCASSWANSSGSTGELFFGEGSRLTVL.

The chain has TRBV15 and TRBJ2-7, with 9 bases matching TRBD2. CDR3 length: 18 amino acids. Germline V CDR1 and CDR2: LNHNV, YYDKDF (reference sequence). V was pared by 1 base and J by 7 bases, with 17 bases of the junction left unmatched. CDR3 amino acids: CATSRVGGRAQRRGEQYF. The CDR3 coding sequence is TGTGCCACCAGCAGAGTGGGCGGGAGGGCCCAGAGGCGTGGGGAGCAGTACTTC.

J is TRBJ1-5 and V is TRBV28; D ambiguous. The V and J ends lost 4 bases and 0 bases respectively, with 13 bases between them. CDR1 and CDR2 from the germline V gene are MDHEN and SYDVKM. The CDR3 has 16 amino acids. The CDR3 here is CASSSTPTYSNQPQHF. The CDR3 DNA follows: TGTGCCAGCAGTTCAACTCCAACCTATAGCAATCAGCCCCAGCATTTT.

CDR3 loop: CASSPGQGIPYEQYF. The CDR3 DNA reads TGTGCCAGCTCACCGGGACAGGGAATTCCCTACGAGCAGTACTTC. The V and J genes are TRBV18 and TRBJ2-7, with 9 positions matching TRBD1. The CDR3 consists of 15 residues. The germline gives CDR1 KGHSH, CDR2 LQKENI. The V and J ends lost 3 bases and 2 bases, in that order; junction bases with no gene match: 5.

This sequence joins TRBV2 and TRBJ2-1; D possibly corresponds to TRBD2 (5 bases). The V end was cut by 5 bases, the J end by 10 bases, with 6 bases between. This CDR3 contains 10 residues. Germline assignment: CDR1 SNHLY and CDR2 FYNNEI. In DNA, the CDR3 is TGTGCCAGCAGTCAGCGGGAGCAGTTCTTC. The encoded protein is CASSQREQFF.

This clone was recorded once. In DNA, the CDR3 is TGTGCCAGCCGGACAGTGTCGGGCAATCAGCCCCAGCATTTT. Its translation is CASRTVSGNQPQHF. The chain couples TRBV28 to TRBJ1-5; tentative D call: TRBD1 (6 bases). The ends were cut back, 8 bases at V and 2 bases at J, with 13 bases in the middle. The V gene's germline CDR1 is MDHEN and CDR2 SYDVKM. The CDR3 loop spans 14 amino acids.

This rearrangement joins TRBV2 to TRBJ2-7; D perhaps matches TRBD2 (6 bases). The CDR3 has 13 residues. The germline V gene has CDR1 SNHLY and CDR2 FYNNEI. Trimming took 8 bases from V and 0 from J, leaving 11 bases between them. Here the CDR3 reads CASSSDFSYEQYF. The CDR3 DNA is TGTGCCAGCTCTAGCGACTTCTCCTACGAGCAGTACTTC.

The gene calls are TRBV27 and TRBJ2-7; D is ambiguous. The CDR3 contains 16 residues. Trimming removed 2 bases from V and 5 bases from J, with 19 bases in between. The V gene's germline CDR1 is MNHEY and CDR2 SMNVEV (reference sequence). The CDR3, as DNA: TGTGCCAGCAGTTTAGATGGGGTGGGGATACGCAACGAGCAGTACTTC. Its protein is CASSLDGVGIRNEQYF.